The rows below give T cell receptor beta chains drawn from one sample of a study of regulatory T cells in long-lasting Graves disease. Each CDR3 protein is one row after TCRdb ran MiXCR on the multiplex PCR reads. Of 420,000 or so distinct CDR3 sequences listed, about a sixth are singletons. These data are also associated with another study on T cells in Graves' hyperthyroidism and ophthalmopathy.

This material consisted of peripheral blood mononuclear cells (PBMCs), taken at new diagnosis, from a patient treated with antithyroid drugs. Receptors were obtained from a woman aged 18-29 years with Graves disease. The CDR3 runs from the conserved cysteine through the conserved F or W. D genes are given only for firm matches. Only part of the rows carry a size: once, few, many, or a class if the clone is expanded.

clone size: NA
V gene: TRBV20-1
D gene: TRBD1
J gene: TRBJ2-7
CDR3 DNA: TGCAGTGCTGCTCTGACAGGGAGCTCCTACGAGCAGTACTTC
CDR3 protein: CSAALTGSSYEQYF

clone size: NA
V gene: TRBV7-9
D gene: NA
J gene: TRBJ2-6
CDR3 DNA: TGTGCCAGCAGCTTTCTAATATCTGGGGCCAACGTCCTGACTTTC
CDR3 protein: CASSFLISGANVLTF

clone size: NA
V gene: TRBV5-5
D gene: NA
J gene: TRBJ2-1
CDR3 DNA: TGTGCCAGCAGCGATCTAGGGACCTACGATGAGCAGTTCTTC
CDR3 protein: CASSDLGTYDEQFF

clone size: many
V gene: TRBV20-1
D gene: NA
J gene: TRBJ2-5
CDR3 DNA: TGCAGTGCTAAAGGGTTGGAGACCCAGTACTTC
CDR3 protein: CSAKGLETQYF

clone size: few
V gene: TRBV20-1
D gene: NA
J gene: TRBJ1-2
CDR3 DNA: TGCACCCAATTGCAGGGAGGCTACACCTTC
CDR3 protein: CTQLQGGYTF

clone size: NA
V gene: TRBV20-1
D gene: NA
J gene: TRBJ2-7
CDR3 DNA: TGCAGTGCTAGAGATACGGGATTCACCTACGAGCAGTACTTC
CDR3 protein: CSARDTGFTYEQYF

clone size: many
V gene: TRBV20-1
D gene: TRBD2
J gene: TRBJ2-1
CDR3 DNA: TGCAGTGCTAGAGATTGGGGCGGAACTAGCGGGAGCTACAATGAGCAGTTCTTC
CDR3 protein: CSARDWGGTSGSYNEQFF

clone size: few
V gene: TRBV28
D gene: NA
J gene: TRBJ1-5
CDR3 DNA: TGTGCCAGCAGTTTTGAGAGGGACAATCAGCCCCAGCATTTT
CDR3 protein: CASSFERDNQPQHF

clone size: NA
V gene: TRBV5-6
D gene: TRBD2
J gene: TRBJ2-1
CDR3 DNA: TGTGCCAGCAGGTTTGTTAGCGGGAAACTCTCCTACAATGAGCAGTTCTTC
CDR3 protein: CASRFVSGKLSYNEQFF

clone size: few
V gene: TRBV30
D gene: NA
J gene: TRBJ2-7
CDR3 DNA: TGTGCCTGGAGTGTTTTCGAGGCGGCCTACGAGCAGTACTTC
CDR3 protein: CAWSVFEAAYEQYF

clone size: few
V gene: TRBV9
D gene: NA
J gene: TRBJ2-7
CDR3 DNA: TGTGCCAGCAGCCCCCGGACAGAGCGGCCTTACGAGCAGTACTTC
CDR3 protein: CASSPRTERPYEQYF

clone size: many
V gene: TRBV5-6
D gene: NA
J gene: TRBJ1-1
CDR3 DNA: TGTGCCAGCAGCTCCACACTGAACACTGAAGCTTTCTTT
CDR3 protein: CASSSTLNTEAFF

clone size: few
V gene: TRBV29-1
D gene: TRBD2
J gene: TRBJ2-7
CDR3 DNA: TGCAGCGTTGCGGCTAGCGGGAGGAATGACTACGAGCAGTACTTC
CDR3 protein: CSVAASGRNDYEQYF

clone size: few
V gene: TRBV19
D gene: TRBD1
J gene: TRBJ1-2
CDR3 DNA: TGTGCCAGTAGTATCGGTGGACAGGGCGGTAGAGGCTACACCTTC
CDR3 protein: CASSIGGQGGRGYTF

clone size: many
V gene: TRBV7-2
D gene: TRBD1
J gene: TRBJ1-6
CDR3 DNA: TGTGCCAGCAGCTTAGGAACCGGCCCGGGACAGGGAAGTGGTTCACCCCTCCACTTT
CDR3 protein: CASSLGTGPGQGSGSPLHF